The rows below give T cell receptor beta chains drawn from one sample of a study of cytomegalovirus exposure and HLA in healthy donors. Produced via immunoSEQ multiplex PCR; TCRdb's table is partial and in-frame only. Found here are around 150,000 clones, 80% of them singletons; the top ten hold 2% to 2.5%. The sample taken for sequencing was PBMCs. The origin of the receptors is a young man in good health and CMV-seronegative. CDR3s include the opening cysteine and the closing phenylalanine or tryptophan. A D gene is named only where the DNA matches it firmly. For some rows the clone size is stated as once, few or many, or as a class when expanded; others skip it.

>-|15|TRBJ1-2|TRBV6-5|TRBD1
CASRNRDRGNYGYTF
TGTGCCAGCAGGAATCGGGACAGGGGGAACTATGGCTACACCTTC
>-|15|TRBJ1-1|TRBV11-2|TRBD1
CASSTPGQAPRRAFF
TGTGCCAGCAGTACACCGGGACAGGCACCCCGAAGGGCTTTCTTT
>-|17|TRBJ2-2|TRBV28|TRBD1
CASSLPSDRANTGELFF
TGTGCCAGCAGTTTGCCATCTGACAGGGCGAACACCGGGGAGCTGTTTTTT
>once|14|TRBJ1-2|TRBV27|-
CASSPRMGVYGYTF
TGTGCCAGCAGTCCTCGTATGGGAGTCTATGGCTACACCTTC
>-|14|TRBJ1-4|TRBV5-1|-
CASSGGAGGEKLFF
TGCGCCAGCAGCGGAGGGGCGGGCGGCGAAAAACTGTTTTTT
>-|15|TRBJ2-2|TRBV30|TRBD2
CAWRLSGFNTGELFF
TGTGCCTGGAGACTTAGCGGGTTCAACACCGGGGAGCTGTTTTTT
>-|13|TRBJ1-1|TRBV6-1|-
CASRLTVNTEAFF
TGTGCCAGCAGGCTGACAGTGAACACTGAAGCTTTCTTT
>-|14|TRBJ2-1|TRBV5-1|-
CASSLEAGRNEQFF
TGCGCCAGCAGCTTGGAGGCAGGGCGGAATGAGCAGTTCTTC
>-|13|TRBJ2-1|TRBV11-2|-
CASSLRGPNEQFF
TGTGCCAGCAGCCTCAGGGGTCCCAATGAGCAGTTCTTC
>-|14|TRBJ1-1|TRBV5-1|-
CASRWAEPNTEAFF
TGCGCCAGCAGGTGGGCAGAACCGAACACTGAAGCTTTCTTT
>-|20|TRBJ2-3|TRBV19|TRBD1
CASSIGWTGPRGGMADTQYF
TGTGCCAGTAGTATAGGTTGGACAGGGCCGAGGGGTGGAATGGCAGATACGCAGTATTTT
>-|16|TRBJ2-3|TRBV7-3|-
CASSPWGTASTDTQYF
TGTGCCAGCAGCCCCTGGGGCACGGCCAGCACAGATACGCAGTATTTT